These T cell receptor beta chains were read from a single sample in a study of cytomegalovirus exposure and HLA in healthy donors. TCRdb's table, derived via immunoSEQ multiplex PCR, lists solely in-frame clones and lacks some. The sample lists 150,000 to 250,000 clones, about four fifths occurring once. The source material was PBMCs. These receptors all stem from a girl aged 10 to 17 in good health and CMV-seropositive. Each CDR3 is given with its conserved first and last residue. A D gene is named only where the DNA matches it firmly. Only some rows state a clone size, as once, few, many or a class for expanded clones.

V	size	J	D	DNA	CDR3
TRBV7-2	.	TRBJ2-7	TRBD1	TGTGCCAGCAGCTCCATGGGACAGGGATCCCACGAGCAGTACTTC	CASSSMGQGSHEQYF
TRBV6-4	.	TRBJ1-1	.	TGTGCCAGCCGGCCCAGTGGGAGTAACACTGAAGCTTTCTTT	CASRPSGSNTEAFF
TRBV2	.	TRBJ2-1	TRBD2	TGTGCCGGCCTCGCGGGGGGGCGCGATGAGCAGTTCTTC	CAGLAGGRDEQFF
TRBV6-5	few	TRBJ1-4	.	TGTGCCAGCAGGGCCCCGGGGGGCGAAAAACTGTTTTTT	CASRAPGGEKLFF
TRBV30	.	TRBJ1-1	.	TGTGCCTGGAGCCAGGGGAGTGAAGCTTTCTTT	CAWSQGSEAFF
TRBV10-3	.	TRBJ2-7	.	TGTGCCATCCAAGAGACTCAAGTGGCCCCCTCCTACGAGCAGTACTTC	CAIQETQVAPSYEQYF
TRBV5-1	.	TRBJ2-3	.	TGCGCCAGCAGCCTAGGAGATACGCAGTATTTT	CASSLGDTQYF
TRBV6-6	.	TRBJ1-3	.	TGTGCCAGCAGTTACAGCGTGAGGGCCTCTGGAAACACCATATATTTT	CASSYSVRASGNTIYF
TRBV6-5	.	TRBJ1-1	.	TGTGCCAGCAGTTACTCTTGGCAGGGAGGCACTGAAGCTTTCTTT	CASSYSWQGGTEAFF
TRBV7-2	.	TRBJ1-2	.	TGTGCCAGCAGCTTATATGGGGAGAACTATGGCTACACCTTC	CASSLYGENYGYTF
TRBV7-2	.	TRBJ1-5	TRBD1	TGTGCCAGCAGCTTAGGCGGGACAGGGGGTCATCAGCCCCAGCATTTT	CASSLGGTGGHQPQHF
TRBV18	.	TRBJ2-2	TRBD2	TGTGCCAGCTCACCGCTAGCGGGGGGCATATACACCGGGGAGCTGTTTTTT	CASSPLAGGIYTGELFF
TRBV2	.	TRBJ2-1	TRBD2	TGTGCCAGCAGTGTATTCCGGGGGGGCGATGAGCAGTTCTTC	CASSVFRGGDEQFF
TRBV27	.	TRBJ1-2	.	TGTGCCAGCAGTCGCCAGGGCGGGGGCCCCTATGGCTACACCTTC	CASSRQGGGPYGYTF
TRBV5-1	.	TRBJ2-2	TRBD2	TGCGCCAGCAGCCACCTGGGGACTAGCGGGGTCACCGGGGAGCTGTTTTTT	CASSHLGTSGVTGELFF
TRBV2	.	TRBJ2-3	TRBD2	TGTGCCAGCGGTGAAAGGGCGGGGGGCACAGATACGCAGTATTTT	CASGERAGGTDTQYF
TRBV6-5	.	TRBJ1-6	.	TGTGCCAGCAGTTACGGTCACAGGGCTTCACCCCTCCACTTT	CASSYGHRASPLHF
TRBV12-5	.	TRBJ2-4	.	TGTGCTAGTGGTTTGGTACTGACCCTAGAAAACATTCAGTACTTC	CASGLVLTLENIQYF
TRBV2	few	TRBJ2-3	.	TGTGCCAGCATCAAGGGCGGGAACACAGATACGCAGTATTTT	CASIKGGNTDTQYF
TRBV9	.	TRBJ1-2	.	TGTGCCAGCAGCGTAGCAGGAAAGCCCTATGGCTACACCTTC	CASSVAGKPYGYTF
TRBV25-1	few	TRBJ2-7	.	TGTGCCAGCAGCGAGGGGGGGGGACAGGCCTACGAGCAGTACTTC	CASSEGGGQAYEQYF
TRBV4-3	.	TRBJ2-3	.	TGCGCCAGCAGCCAAGGAGCAAGCACAGATACGCAGTATTTT	CASSQGASTDTQYF
TRBV4-1	.	TRBJ2-7	TRBD2	TGCGCCAGCAGCCAAGATTTCTTACGGACTAGCGGGGGGACCGGGGGGGAGCAGTACTTC	CASSQDFLRTSGGTGGEQYF
TRBV4-3	.	TRBJ1-4	TRBD1	TGCGCCAGCAGCCAAGACGGGGACAGGGGAGAAAAACTGTTTTTT	CASSQDGDRGEKLFF
TRBV5-1	.	TRBJ2-7	.	TGCGCCAGCAGCTTGGTTTCAGGGTTCCCCTACGAGCAGTACTTC	CASSLVSGFPYEQYF
TRBV27	.	TRBJ1-1	.	TGTGCCAGCAGTTTGGACGGGAGGAACACTGAAGCTTTCTTT	CASSLDGRNTEAFF
TRBV6-1	few	TRBJ1-6	.	TGTGCCAGCAGCGGGCGGGGGACGCCTTCACCCCTCCACTTT	CASSGRGTPSPLHF
TRBV11-2	.	TRBJ2-1	TRBD2	TGTGCCAGCACCTCTCTGATAGCGGGGGCCTACAATGAGCAGTTCTTC	CASTSLIAGAYNEQFF
TRBV4-2	few	TRBJ1-1	.	TGTGCCAGCAGCCAAGATGATGGGAGCACTGAAGCTTTCTTT	CASSQDDGSTEAFF
TRBV9	.	TRBJ2-3	.	TGTGCCAGCAGCGTAACTCCGAGCACAGATACGCAGTATTTT	CASSVTPSTDTQYF
TRBV5-5	.	TRBJ1-2	.	TGTGCCAGCAGCTTGGATTGGAGGTCGCGCTATGGCTACACCTTC	CASSLDWRSRYGYTF
TRBV5-6	.	TRBJ1-6	.	TGTGCCAGCAGCCGGACGGGGAATAATTCACCCCTCCACTTT	CASSRTGNNSPLHF
TRBV4-3	.	TRBJ2-1	TRBD2	TGCGCCAGCAGCCGTAGCGGGGGGTTGTACAATGAGCAGTTCTTC	CASSRSGGLYNEQFF
TRBV30	.	TRBJ2-7	TRBD1	TGTGCCTGGAGTACAGGGGTGAGCCACGAGCAGTACTTC	CAWSTGVSHEQYF
TRBV11-2	.	TRBJ1-6	.	TGTGCCAGCAGCTTATCCCCGACAGCTTTGAGTTCACCCCTCCACTTT	CASSLSPTALSSPLHF
TRBV7-9	.	TRBJ1-1	.	TGTGCCAGCAGCTTTGGGAGGGCGGGCGACACTGAAGCTTTCTTT	CASSFGRAGDTEAFF
TRBV4-1	.	TRBJ2-6	TRBD1	TGCGCCAGCAGCCAAGTCCTCAGGGGGCAAGGGGCCAACGTCCTGACTTTC	CASSQVLRGQGANVLTF
TRBV7-2	.	TRBJ2-2	.	TGTGCCAGCAGATCCGGAGGTGGCACCGGGGAGCTGTTTTTT	CASRSGGGTGELFF
TRBV6-5	.	TRBJ1-5	TRBD1	TGTGCCAGCAGTTCAGACAGGGTAGGGCAGCCCCAGCATTTT	CASSSDRVGQPQHF
TRBV4-1	.	TRBJ2-6	TRBD2	TGCGCCAGCAGCCAAGGGCGGGGGGGCCGGGGGGCCAACGTCCTGACTTTC	CASSQGRGGRGANVLTF
TRBV5-6	.	TRBJ1-5	.	TGTGCCAGCAGCTTGGGCCAAAGAGGACAGCCCCAGCATTTT	CASSLGQRGQPQHF
TRBV4-3	few	TRBJ2-2	.	TGCGCCAGCAGCCCCAGGGTGGGCGGGGAGCTGTTTTTT	CASSPRVGGELFF
TRBV25-1	.	TRBJ1-4	.	TGTGCCAGCAGTGAGACCCGGGTCGCAACTAATGAAAAACTGTTTTTT	CASSETRVATNEKLFF
TRBV10-3	.	TRBJ2-7	.	TGTGCCATCAGTGAGTCGACCAGGGAAGGATCTTTCGAGCAGTACTTC	CAISESTREGSFEQYF
TRBV11-2	.	TRBJ2-2	TRBD1	TGTGCCAGCAGCTTAGCAGGGGGCACCGGGGAGCTGTTTTTT	CASSLAGGTGELFF
TRBV5-1	.	TRBJ2-7	.	TGCGCCAGCAGCTTGGGCGGGCAGACCTACGAGCAGTACTTC	CASSLGGQTYEQYF
TRBV2	few	TRBJ2-4	TRBD1	TGTGCCAGCACCTACGGACAGGGCAACATTCAGTACTTC	CASTYGQGNIQYF
TRBV18	.	TRBJ1-1	TRBD1	TGTGCCAGCTCACCACGGGACAGAGTAAGCACTGAAGCTTTCTTT	CASSPRDRVSTEAFF
TRBV7-2	.	TRBJ2-3	TRBD2	TGTGCCAGCAGCTGGCTAGCGGGGGGGAGCACAGATACGCAGTATTTT	CASSWLAGGSTDTQYF
TRBV6-5	.	TRBJ2-7	.	TGTGCCAGCAGTTACCTCGGGGACGAGCAGTACTTC	CASSYLGDEQYF
TRBV18	.	TRBJ2-5	.	TGTGCCAGCTCACCAATTCGGCAGGGAGGGACCCAGTACTTC	CASSPIRQGGTQYF
TRBV9	few	TRBJ2-3	TRBD2	TGTGCCAGCAGCGTATCACTAGCGGGGTCAGATACGCAGTATTTT	CASSVSLAGSDTQYF
TRBV5-5	.	TRBJ2-2	TRBD1	TGTGCCAGCAGCTTGGAGGGGGCGGGCTGGCCCGGGGAGCTGTTTTTT	CASSLEGAGWPGELFF
TRBV29-1	few	TRBJ1-1	.	TGCAGCGCTACAGGTAACTTGAACACTGAAGCTTTCTTT	CSATGNLNTEAFF
TRBV7-2	.	TRBJ2-1	.	TGTGCCAGCAGCCGCGGTAGCGATGAGCAGTTCTTC	CASSRGSDEQFF